The rows below give T cell receptor beta chains drawn from one sample of a study of blood T cell repertoires in COVID-19. The method was immunoSEQ multiplex PCR; TCRdb's version includes in-frame clones alone and lacks a portion of them. Counted here are under 100,000 clones, just under 85% occurring once; the ten biggest clones make up nearly 3.5%. Sequencing was done on a sample of peripheral blood. The source is a man aged 45-60 years with acute or convalescent COVID-19. The CDR3 runs from the conserved cysteine through the conserved F or W. Each record gives: D gene, clone size, V gene, J gene, CDR3 protein, CDR3 DNA. D genes are given only for firm matches. A clone size is listed for some rows: how often the clone was seen (once, few, many), or a class if it is expanded.

>TRBD2|.|TRBV11-2|TRBJ2-3
CASSIPGLGVSSTDTQYF
TGTGCCAGCAGCATCCCGGGACTAGGGGTGTCTAGCACAGATACGCAGTATTTT
>.|.|TRBV28|TRBJ2-1
CASSLGAASYNEQFF
TGTGCCAGCAGTTTGGGAGCGGCATCCTACAATGAGCAGTTCTTC
>.|.|TRBV19|TRBJ2-7
CASSTDISYEQYF
TGTGCCAGTAGTACCGACATCTCCTACGAGCAGTACTTC
>.|.|TRBV18|TRBJ2-7
CASSPLLDRGAPYEQYF
TGTGCCAGCTCACCGCTGTTGGACCGCGGGGCCCCCTACGAGCAGTACTTC
>.|.|TRBV6-5|TRBJ1-5
CASSYDPGLQPQHF
TGTGCCAGCAGTTACGACCCAGGGTTGCAGCCCCAGCATTTT
>.|.|TRBV4-2|TRBJ2-2
CASSQDSGANTGELFF
TGTGCCAGCAGCCAAGATTCGGGAGCGAACACCGGGGAGCTGTTTTTT
>TRBD2|.|TRBV5-1|TRBJ2-7
CASSLSPAGDSYEQYF
TGCGCCAGCAGCTTGTCCCCAGCGGGAGACTCCTACGAGCAGTACTTC
>TRBD2|.|TRBV7-3|TRBJ2-3
CASSSSGRVPDTQYF
TGTGCCAGCAGCTCTAGCGGGAGGGTACCAGATACGCAGTATTTT
>TRBD1|.|TRBV6-5|TRBJ1-6
CASSFTGVYNSPLHF
TGTGCCAGCAGTTTTACAGGGGTATATAATTCACCCCTCCACTTT
>TRBD1|.|TRBV7-2|TRBJ2-5
CASSPRQGSRQETQYF
TGTGCCAGCAGCCCCCGACAGGGTTCGAGACAAGAGACCCAGTACTTC
>.|.|TRBV29-1|TRBJ1-1
CSVGAFGTEAFF
TGCAGCGTTGGTGCCTTCGGGACTGAAGCTTTCTTT
>TRBD2|.|TRBV7-2|TRBJ2-3
CASSPDSGTDTQYF
TGTGCCAGCAGCCCAGATAGCGGGACAGATACGCAGTATTTT
>TRBD2|.|TRBV9|TRBJ2-4
CASSEGTSGENIQYF
TGTGCCAGCAGCGAGGGGACTAGCGGGGAAAACATTCAGTACTTC
>TRBD2|.|TRBV9|TRBJ2-3
CASSQREGADTQYF
TGTGCCAGCAGCCAGCGGGAAGGCGCAGATACGCAGTATTTT
>TRBD1|once|TRBV6-5|TRBJ2-7
CASSAGQGPSYEQYF
TGTGCCAGCAGCGCGGGACAGGGCCCGTCCTACGAGCAGTACTTC
>.|.|TRBV4-2|TRBJ1-2
CASSPRGGGYTF
TGTGCCAGCAGCCCTAGAGGTGGTGGCTACACCTTC
>TRBD2|.|TRBV29-1|TRBJ2-2
CSVAGLAFSSTGELFF
TGCAGCGTTGCCGGACTAGCCTTCTCCTCAACCGGGGAGCTGTTTTTT
>.|.|TRBV24-1|TRBJ2-5
CATSVPGSQETQYF
TGTGCCACCAGTGTCCCGGGGTCCCAAGAGACCCAGTACTTC
>.|once|TRBV5-1|TRBJ2-5
CASSLVLASETQYF
TGCGCCAGCAGCTTGGTCCTAGCGTCGGAGACCCAGTACTTC
>.|.|TRBV7-3|TRBJ2-3
CASSLTGTSSTDTQYF
TGTGCCAGCAGCCTCACAGGGACCTCTAGCACAGATACGCAGTATTTT
>TRBD2|few|TRBV6-1|TRBJ2-7
CASSEGLAGSYEQYF
TGTGCCAGCAGTGAAGGACTAGCGGGATCCTACGAGCAGTACTTC
>TRBD1|.|TRBV12-5|TRBJ1-1
CASGPGQGGTEAFF
TGTGCTAGTGGTCCGGGACAGGGGGGGACTGAAGCTTTCTTT
>TRBD2|.|TRBV4-1|TRBJ2-1
CASSQGLAGSYNEQFF
TGCGCCAGCAGCCAGGGACTAGCGGGGTCGTACAATGAGCAGTTCTTC
>.|.|TRBV7-9|TRBJ2-1
CAGGRSYNEQFF
TGTGCCGGAGGGAGGTCGTACAATGAGCAGTTCTTC
>.|.|TRBV15|TRBJ1-6
CATSRDWQELNNSPLHF
TGTGCCACCAGCAGAGATTGGCAGGAACTGAATAATTCACCCCTCCACTTT
>.|.|TRBV6-4|TRBJ2-2
CASSPEDTGELFF
TGTGCCAGCAGCCCCGAGGACACCGGGGAGCTGTTTTTT
>TRBD1|.|TRBV2|TRBJ1-3
CASSKTGVTGNTIYF
TGTGCCAGCAGTAAGACAGGGGTAACAGGAAACACCATATATTTT
>TRBD1|.|TRBV10-1|TRBJ2-5
CASSKGTARQETQYF
TGCGCCAGCAGCAAAGGGACAGCTCGTCAAGAGACCCAGTACTTC
>TRBD1|.|TRBV5-4|TRBJ1-1
CASSERDRMSWGTEAFF
TGTGCCAGCAGCGAGAGGGACAGGATGAGCTGGGGCACTGAAGCTTTCTTT
>.|.|TRBV5-1|TRBJ2-7
CASSQGAGDVEQYF
TGCGCCAGCAGCCAGGGGGCGGGAGACGTCGAGCAGTACTTC
>TRBD2|.|TRBV28|TRBJ2-2
CASSLGSGRAGELFF
TGTGCCAGCAGTTTAGGTAGCGGGAGGGCCGGGGAGCTGTTTTTT
>.|once|TRBV6-1|TRBJ1-2
CASSEGQSYGYTF
TGTGCCAGCAGTGAAGGACAGTCCTATGGCTACACCTTC
>.|.|TRBV21-1|TRBJ2-7
CASSKALKFIYEQYF
TGTGCCAGCAGCAAAGCCCTTAAATTTATCTACGAGCAGTACTTC
>.|once|TRBV4-3|TRBJ2-2
CASSQDHGNTGELFF
TGCGCCAGCAGCCAAGATCACGGGAACACCGGGGAGCTGTTTTTT
>TRBD1|.|TRBV19|TRBJ1-5
CASSTTGDTQPQHF
TGTGCCAGTAGTACTACAGGGGATACCCAGCCCCAGCATTTT
>TRBD2|.|TRBV25-1|TRBJ2-5
CASRESGGLQETQYF
TGTGCCAGCAGGGAAAGCGGGGGGCTCCAAGAGACCCAGTACTTC
>.|.|TRBV6-5|TRBJ2-7
CASTQTGGASYEQYF
TGTGCCAGCACCCAAACTGGCGGGGCGTCTTACGAGCAGTACTTC
>.|.|TRBV5-1|TRBJ2-1
CASSAQFSGGDVNEQFF
TGCGCCAGCAGCGCCCAGTTCTCGGGGGGCGATGTCAATGAGCAGTTCTTC
>TRBD2|.|TRBV19|TRBJ2-3
CASTPRGVGDTQYF
TGTGCCAGTACCCCGCGGGGGGTAGGAGATACGCAGTATTTT
>.|once|TRBV5-4|TRBJ2-1
CASSLSGTVYNEQFF
TGTGCCAGCAGCTTAAGCGGTACCGTCTACAATGAGCAGTTCTTC
>TRBD1|.|TRBV5-1|TRBJ1-4
CASTEQGTNEKLFF
TGCGCCAGCACCGAACAGGGGACTAATGAAAAACTGTTTTTT
>TRBD1|.|TRBV6-1|TRBJ1-1
CASSERTGGFTEAFF
TGTGCCAGCAGTGAACGGACAGGGGGATTTACTGAAGCTTTCTTT
>TRBD2|.|TRBV6-5|TRBJ2-1
CASRTSDTEQFF
TGTGCCAGCAGGACTAGCGATACTGAGCAGTTCTTC
>TRBD2|.|TRBV7-9|TRBJ2-3
CASSLAPILAGGPNTQYF
TGTGCCAGCAGCTTAGCACCAATACTAGCGGGAGGGCCGAATACGCAGTATTTT
>TRBD1|.|TRBV13|TRBJ1-1
CASSPAGQGYTEAFF
TGTGCCAGCAGCCCGGCGGGACAGGGATACACTGAAGCTTTCTTT
>TRBD1|.|TRBV6-5|TRBJ2-7
CASSYSGQGSYEQYF
TGTGCCAGCAGTTACTCTGGACAGGGGTCCTACGAGCAGTACTTC